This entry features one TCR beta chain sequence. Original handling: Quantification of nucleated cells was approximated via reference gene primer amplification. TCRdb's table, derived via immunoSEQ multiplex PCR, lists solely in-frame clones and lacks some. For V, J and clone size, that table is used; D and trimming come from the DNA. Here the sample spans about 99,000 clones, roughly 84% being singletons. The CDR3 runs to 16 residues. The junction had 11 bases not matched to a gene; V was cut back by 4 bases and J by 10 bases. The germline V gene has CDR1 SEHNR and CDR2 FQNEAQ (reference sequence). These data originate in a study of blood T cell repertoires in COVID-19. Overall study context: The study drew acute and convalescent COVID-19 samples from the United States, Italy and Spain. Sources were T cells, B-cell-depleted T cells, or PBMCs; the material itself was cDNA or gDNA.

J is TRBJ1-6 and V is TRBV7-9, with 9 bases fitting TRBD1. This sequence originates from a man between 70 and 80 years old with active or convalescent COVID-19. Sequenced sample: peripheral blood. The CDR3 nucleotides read TGTGCCAGCAGCTCCCTTTTGGGACAGGGAGCATCACCCCTCCACTTT. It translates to CASSSLLGQGASPLHF.